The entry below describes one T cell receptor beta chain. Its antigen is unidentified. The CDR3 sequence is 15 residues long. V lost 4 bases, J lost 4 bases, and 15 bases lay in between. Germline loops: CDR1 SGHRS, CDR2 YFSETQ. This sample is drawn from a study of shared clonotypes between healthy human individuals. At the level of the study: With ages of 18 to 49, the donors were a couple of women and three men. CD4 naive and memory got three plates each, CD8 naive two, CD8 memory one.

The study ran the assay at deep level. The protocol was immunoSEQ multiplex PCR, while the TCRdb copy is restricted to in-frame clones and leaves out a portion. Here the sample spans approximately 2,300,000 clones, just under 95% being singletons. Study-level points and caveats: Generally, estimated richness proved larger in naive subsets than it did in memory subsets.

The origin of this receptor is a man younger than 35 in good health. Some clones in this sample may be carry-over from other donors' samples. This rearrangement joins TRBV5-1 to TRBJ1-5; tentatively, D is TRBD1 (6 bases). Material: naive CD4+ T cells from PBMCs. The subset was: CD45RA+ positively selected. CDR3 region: CASSTGQSTNQPQHF. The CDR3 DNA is TGCGCCAGCAGCACCGGACAGTCGACTAATCAGCCCCAGCATTTT.